The next 20 T cell receptor beta chains were all read from a single sample in a study of CD8 T cells in Susac syndrome. An amount of RNA that ranged from roughly 0.5 to 1 ug was reverse transcribed with random hexamers. TCRdb processed the immunoSEQ multiplex PCR reads anew with MiXCR; each CDR3 protein has one entry. The repertoire consists of 150,000 to 200,000 distinct CDR3 sequences, with approximately 93% occurring once and the leading ten covering 0.09% to 0.095%. The sample consisted of CD4+ T cells from PBMCs. The receptors come from a human donor with multiple sclerosis.

This chain connects TRBV5-6 to TRBJ2-6, with no clear D. The length of the CDR3 is 16 residues. Germline V gene sequence: CDR1 SGHDT, CDR2 YYEEEE. V dropped 9 bases and J dropped 1 base, with 17 bases sitting between them. The CDR3 here is CATNPRYTSGANVLTF. The DNA of the CDR3 is TGTGCCACCAACCCCCGGTACACGTCTGGGGCCAACGTCCTGACTTTC.

The V gene is TRBV19, the J gene TRBJ2-7, with 12 bases that match TRBD2. V lost 5 bases, J lost 2 bases, and 4 bases stayed unmatched. The CDR3 extends over 15 amino acids. Germline V lookup: CDR1 LNHDA, CDR2 SQIVND (reference sequence). The CDR3 DNA reads TGTGCCAGTAGTTCCCGGACTAGCGGGGCCTACGAGCAGTACTTC. Translating it yields CASSSRTSGAYEQYF.

This chain links TRBV9 with TRBJ2-3, with D unclear. The CDR3 has 15 amino acids. The germline CDR1 and CDR2 sequences are SGDLS and YYNGEE. Trimming removed 1 base at V and 0 bases at J, with 9 bases between. The CDR3, as DNA: TGTGCCAGCAGCGTATCCAGGCTTAGCACAGATACGCAGTATTTT. This encodes CASSVSRLSTDTQYF. Full variable domain (missing parts from reference TRBV9 and TRBJ2-3): DSGVTQTPKHLITATGQRVTLRCSPRSGDLSVYWYQQSLDQGLQFLIQYYNGEERAKGNILERFSAQQFPDLHSELNLSSLELGDSALYFCASSVSRLSTDTQYFGPGTRLTVL.

CDR3 DNA sequence: TGTGCCAGCAGCCCGGGGGGCAGAGATAATTCACCCCTCCACTTT. Amino acids: CASSPGGRDNSPLHF. The rearrangement links TRBV7-9 to TRBJ1-6; the D gene is possibly TRBD1 (6 bases). CDR1 and CDR2 from the germline V gene are SEHNR and FQNEAQ (reference sequence). Deletions cut 5 bases from V and 5 bases from J, with 13 bases between. This CDR3 spans 15 amino acids. Variable domain in full (rest from reference TRBV7-9 and TRBJ1-6): DTGVSQNPRHKITKRGQNVTFRCDPISEHNRLYWYRQTLGQGPEFLTYFQNEAQLEKSRLLSDRFSAERPKGSFSTLEIQRTEQGDSAMYLCASSPGGRDNSPLHFGNGTRLTVT.

This clonotype has a single count. The gene calls are TRBV19 and TRBJ2-2; maybe TRBD1 (6 bases). V dropped 8 bases and J dropped 0 bases, with 7 bases sitting between them. This CDR3 spans 13 amino acids. Germline assignment: CDR1 LNHDA and CDR2 SQIVND (reference sequence). DNA of the CDR3: TGTGCCAGTCAGGGGTCGAACACCGGGGAGCTGTTTTTT. Translated, it gives CASQGSNTGELFF.

This chain uses TRBV5-1 with TRBJ2-1; 11 positions agree with TRBD1. The V segment lost 3 bases and the J segment 10 bases; nucleotides outside the gene matches: 6. In germline, CDR1 is SGHRS, CDR2 YFSETQ. This CDR3 contains 14 residues. The CDR3 DNA sequence: TGCGCCAGCAGCTACGGACAGGGGGCGCAGGAGCAGTTCTTC. Protein sequence: CASSYGQGAQEQFF.

This rearrangement joins TRBV29-1 to TRBJ2-7; TRBD2 might be the D (5 bases). V lost 0 bases to trimming and J lost 3 bases, with 9 bases between them. CDR1 is SQVTM, CDR2 ANQGSEA, per germline. The CDR3 runs 13 residues. CDR3 DNA sequence: TGCAGCGTTGAAGAACCCCGGGGCTACGAGCAGTACTTC. It is translated as CSVEEPRGYEQYF.

V and J are TRBV19 and TRBJ2-2; D unresolved. Trimming removed 4 bases from V and 2 bases from J, with 8 bases in between. The germline V gene has CDR1 LNHDA and CDR2 SQIVND (reference sequence). This CDR3 is built from 14 residues. CDR3 protein: CASSKAENTGELFF. CDR3 nucleotides: TGTGCCAGTAGTAAAGCTGAAAACACCGGGGAGCTGTTTTTT.

This clonotype was counted once. The chain links TRBV28 to TRBJ2-7; D not resolved. Trimming pared 4 bases from V and 2 bases from J, leaving 18 bases between. The CDR3 extends over 16 amino acids. Per the germline V gene, CDR1 is MDHEN and CDR2 is SYDVKM. As DNA, the CDR3 is TGTGCCAGCAGTTCCCGCCCGCTTGAGGTTCCCTACGAGCAGTACTTC. Translated, it gives CASSSRPLEVPYEQYF.

This chain uses TRBV5-1 with TRBJ2-5; D is perhaps TRBD2 (6 bases). The CDR3 runs 15 residues. The V gene lost 0 bases and the J gene lost 5 bases, with 14 bases spanning the gap. In germline, CDR1 is SGHRS, CDR2 YFSETQ. DNA of the CDR3: TGCGCCAGCAGCTTGGAGGTCGGGAGACAGGAGACCCAGTACTTC. It translates to CASSLEVGRQETQYF.

The chain is built from TRBV29-1 and TRBJ1-3; 8 bases agree with TRBD1. Germline lookup yields CDR1 SQVTM and CDR2 ANQGSEA. V lost 4 bases and J lost 2; bases outside the gene matches: 10. CDR3 length: 16 amino acids. CDR3 in DNA: TGCAGCGTTGTTGAGGACCGGACAGGGCCTGGAAACACCATATATTTT. Translating gives CSVVEDRTGPGNTIYF.

V is TRBV3-1 and J is TRBJ1-2; maybe TRBD1 (5 bases). Germline values: CDR1 LGHDT, CDR2 YNNKEL (reference sequence). The CDR3 consists of 14 residues. The V gene lost 0 bases and the J gene lost 4 bases, with 9 bases spanning the gap. The CDR3 spells CASSQDRGPYGYTF. In DNA form, the CDR3 reads TGTGCCAGCAGCCAAGATAGGGGCCCCTATGGCTACACCTTC. The full variable domain, in which reference TRBV3-1 and TRBJ1-2 provide the parts outside the CDR3, is DTAVSQTPKYLVTQMGNDKSIKCEQNLGHDTMYWYKQDSKKFLKIMFSYNNKELIINETVPNRFSPKSPDKAHLNLHINSLELGDSAVYFCASSQDRGPYGYTFGSGTRLTVV.

Only one count was recorded for this clonotype. The chain employs TRBV3-1 and TRBJ2-7; 8 nucleotides match TRBD1. Trimming at V came to 4 bases and at J to 6 bases, leaving 8 bases not matched to a gene. There are 14 residues in the CDR3. Germline V gene sequence: CDR1 LGHDT, CDR2 YNNKEL (reference sequence). This chain's CDR3 is CASSRGQGGLEQYF. The CDR3 bases are TGTGCCAGCAGCCGCGGACAGGGCGGCCTCGAGCAGTACTTC.

With respect to this clonotype: Germline is not matched at one junction end, which may reflect a read error. This chain connects TRBV12-3 or TRBV12-4 to TRBJ2-7, with 8 nucleotides matching TRBD2. The CDR3 sequence is 13 residues long. CDR3 sequence: CASSLDGGDEQYF. In nucleotides, the CDR3 is TGTGCCAGCAGCTTAGACGGGGGGGACGAGCAGTACTTC.

The chain recombines TRBV5-1 with TRBJ2-3; 7 positions agree with TRBD2. The junction had 14 bases not matched to a gene; V was cut back by 5 bases and J by 8 bases. The CDR3 is 15 residues long. Germline CDR1 is SGHRS and CDR2 is YFSETQ. The CDR3 region has the DNA TGCGCCAGCAGGGGACCGGGACTACCTCCCGGTACGCAGTATTTT. This translates into CASRGPGLPPGTQYF.

A single count supports this clonotype. The genes are TRBV30 and TRBJ2-5; D perhaps matches TRBD2 (7 bases). V lost 0 bases to trimming and J lost 7 bases, with 15 bases between them. Germline lookup yields CDR1 GTSNPN and CDR2 SVGIG (reference sequence). The length of the CDR3 is 14 residues. In DNA, the CDR3 is TGTGCCTGGAGTGTACCGGGGGCGGGGGTGACCCAGTACTTC. Protein product: CAWSVPGAGVTQYF.

This clonotype was detected only a few times. V usage is TRBV9 and J usage is TRBJ2-3; D unclear. V lost 0 bases, J lost 2 bases, and 4 bases lay in between. Germline CDR1 and CDR2: SGDLS and YYNGEE. There are 13 residues in the CDR3. This CDR3 reads CASSVGYTDTQYF. The CDR3 region has the DNA TGTGCCAGCAGCGTAGGGTACACAGATACGCAGTATTTT. The full variable domain, completed using reference TRBV9 and TRBJ2-3, is DSGVTQTPKHLITATGQRVTLRCSPRSGDLSVYWYQQSLDQGLQFLIQYYNGEERAKGNILERFSAQQFPDLHSELNLSSLELGDSALYFCASSVGYTDTQYFGPGTRLTVL.

The chain uses TRBV11-2 and TRBJ2-2; weak D call: TRBD1 (5 bases). The V end was cut by 5 bases, the J end by 0 bases, with 16 bases between. Germline loops: CDR1 SGHAT, CDR2 FQNNGV. The CDR3 consists of 17 residues. CDR3 in DNA: TGTGCCAGCAGCCACCAAGGCGCAGGGACGAACACCGGGGAGCTGTTTTTT. Protein product: CASSHQGAGTNTGELFF.

The chain has TRBV5-1 and TRBJ2-7, with a weak D call TRBD1 (6 bases). Germline V lookup: CDR1 SGHRS, CDR2 YFSETQ. Trimming shortened V by 4 bases and J by 5 bases, and 13 bases separated the two germline ends. This CDR3 has 13 amino acids. The CDR3 sequence: CASSVLQGNEQYF. In nucleotides, the CDR3 is TGCGCCAGCAGCGTGTTACAGGGAAACGAGCAGTACTTC.

The table lists this clonotype with a count of one. This chain uses TRBV20-1 with TRBJ1-4; D is uncertain. Germline V gene data show CDR1 as DFQATT and CDR2 as SNEGSKA (reference sequence). V dropped 3 bases and J dropped 5 bases, with 7 bases sitting between them. CDR3 length: 12 residues. CDR3 DNA sequence: TGCAGTGCTAGGGGGATGAATGAAAAACTGTTTTTT. Protein sequence: CSARGMNEKLFF.